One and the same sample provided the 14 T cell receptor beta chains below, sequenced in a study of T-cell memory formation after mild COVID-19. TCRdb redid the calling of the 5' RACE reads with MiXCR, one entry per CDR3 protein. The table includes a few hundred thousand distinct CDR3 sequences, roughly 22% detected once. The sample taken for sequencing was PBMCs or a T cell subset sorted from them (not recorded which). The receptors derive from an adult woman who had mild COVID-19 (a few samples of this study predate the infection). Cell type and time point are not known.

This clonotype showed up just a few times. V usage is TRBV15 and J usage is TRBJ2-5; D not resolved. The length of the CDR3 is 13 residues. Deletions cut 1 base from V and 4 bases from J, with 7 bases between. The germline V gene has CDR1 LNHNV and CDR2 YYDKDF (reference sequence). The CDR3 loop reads CATSRVLTETQYF. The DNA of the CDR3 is TGTGCCACCAGCAGAGTTTTGACAGAGACCCAGTACTTC.

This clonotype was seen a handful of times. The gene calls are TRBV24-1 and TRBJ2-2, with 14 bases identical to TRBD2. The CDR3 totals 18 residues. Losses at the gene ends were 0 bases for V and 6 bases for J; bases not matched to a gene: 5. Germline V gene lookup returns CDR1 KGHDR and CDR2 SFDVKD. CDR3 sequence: CATSDLGTSGSIAGELFF. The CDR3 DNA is TGTGCCACCAGTGATTTGGGGACTAGCGGGAGTATAGCCGGGGAGCTGTTTTTT.

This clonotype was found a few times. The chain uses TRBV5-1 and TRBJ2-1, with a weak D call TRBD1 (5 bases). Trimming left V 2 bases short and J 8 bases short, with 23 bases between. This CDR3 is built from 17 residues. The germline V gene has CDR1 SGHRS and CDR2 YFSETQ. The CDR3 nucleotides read TGCGCCAGCAGCTTTTCCGAAAAAAGGGGTGTATGGTATGAGCAGTTCTTC. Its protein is CASSFSEKRGVWYEQFF.

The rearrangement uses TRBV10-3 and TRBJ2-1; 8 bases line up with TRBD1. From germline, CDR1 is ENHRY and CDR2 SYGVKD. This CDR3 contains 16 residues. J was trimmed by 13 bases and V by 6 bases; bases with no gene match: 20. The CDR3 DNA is TGTGCCATCAGGGCGGACAGGGTAACGTCGGTGTCTGATCAGTTCTTC. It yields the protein CAIRADRVTSVSDQFF.

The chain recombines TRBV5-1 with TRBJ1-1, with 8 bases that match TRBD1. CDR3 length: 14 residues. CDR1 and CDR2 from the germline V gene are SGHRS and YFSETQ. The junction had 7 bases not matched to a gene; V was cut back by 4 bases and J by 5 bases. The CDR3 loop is CASSRPGGGTEAFF. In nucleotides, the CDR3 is TGCGCCAGCAGCCGCCCAGGGGGCGGAACTGAAGCTTTCTTT.

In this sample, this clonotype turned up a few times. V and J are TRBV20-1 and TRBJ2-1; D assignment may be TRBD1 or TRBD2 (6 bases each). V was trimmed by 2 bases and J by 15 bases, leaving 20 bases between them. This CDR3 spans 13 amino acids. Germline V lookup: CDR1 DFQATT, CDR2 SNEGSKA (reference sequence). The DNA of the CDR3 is TGCAGTGCTAGATCTGAGGCTTTCCGGGGGCTGTTCTTC. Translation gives CSARSEAFRGLFF.

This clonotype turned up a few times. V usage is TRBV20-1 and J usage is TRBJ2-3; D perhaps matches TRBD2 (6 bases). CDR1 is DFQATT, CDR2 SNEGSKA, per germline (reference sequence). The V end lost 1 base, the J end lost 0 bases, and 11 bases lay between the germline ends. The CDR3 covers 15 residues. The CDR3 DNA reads TGCAGTGCTAGAGGCGGGACCGCTAGCACAGATACGCAGTATTTT. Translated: CSARGGTASTDTQYF.

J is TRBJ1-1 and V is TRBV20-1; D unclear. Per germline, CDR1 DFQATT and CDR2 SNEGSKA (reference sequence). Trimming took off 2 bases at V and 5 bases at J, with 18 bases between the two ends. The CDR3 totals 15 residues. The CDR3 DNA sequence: TGCAGTGCTAGAAACCGTTCGGGCTCGAAGACTGAAGCTTTCTTT. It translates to CSARNRSGSKTEAFF.

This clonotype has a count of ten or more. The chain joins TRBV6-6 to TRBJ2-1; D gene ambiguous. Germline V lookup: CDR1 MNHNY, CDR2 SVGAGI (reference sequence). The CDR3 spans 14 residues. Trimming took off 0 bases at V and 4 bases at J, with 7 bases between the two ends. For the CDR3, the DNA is TGTGCCAGCAGTTACTCGAGAGTTTACAATGAGCAGTTCTTC. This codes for CASSYSRVYNEQFF.

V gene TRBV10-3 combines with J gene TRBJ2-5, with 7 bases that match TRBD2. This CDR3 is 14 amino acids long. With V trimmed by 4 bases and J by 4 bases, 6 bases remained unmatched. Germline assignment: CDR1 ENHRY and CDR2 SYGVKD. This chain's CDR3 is CAISGVAGGETQYF. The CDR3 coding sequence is TGTGCCATCAGTGGTGTAGCGGGTGGAGAGACCCAGTACTTC.

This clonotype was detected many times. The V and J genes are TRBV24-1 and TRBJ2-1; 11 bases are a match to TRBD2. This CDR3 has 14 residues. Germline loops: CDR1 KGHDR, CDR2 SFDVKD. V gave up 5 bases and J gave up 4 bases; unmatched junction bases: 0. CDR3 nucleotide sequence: TGTGCCACCAGTGGGACTAGCGGGTACAATGAGCAGTTCTTC. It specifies CATSGTSGYNEQFF.

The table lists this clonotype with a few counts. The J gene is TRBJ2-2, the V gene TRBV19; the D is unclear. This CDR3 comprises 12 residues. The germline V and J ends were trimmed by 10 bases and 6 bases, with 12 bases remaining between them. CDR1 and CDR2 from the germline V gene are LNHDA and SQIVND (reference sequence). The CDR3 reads CATSLQSGELFF. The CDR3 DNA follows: TGTGCCACCAGCCTTCAGTCCGGGGAGCTGTTTTTT.

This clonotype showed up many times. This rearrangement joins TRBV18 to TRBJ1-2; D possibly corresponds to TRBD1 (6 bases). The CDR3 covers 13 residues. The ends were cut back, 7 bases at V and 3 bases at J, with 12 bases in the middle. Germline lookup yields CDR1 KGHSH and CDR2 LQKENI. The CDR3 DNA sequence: TGTGCCAGCTATCAGACAGGTCACTATGGCTACACCTTC. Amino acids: CASYQTGHYGYTF.

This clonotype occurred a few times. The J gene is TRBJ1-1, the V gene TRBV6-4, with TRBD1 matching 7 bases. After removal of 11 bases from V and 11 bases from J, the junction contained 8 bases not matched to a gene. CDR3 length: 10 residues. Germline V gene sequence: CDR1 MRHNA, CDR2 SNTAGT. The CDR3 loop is CAATGVEAFF. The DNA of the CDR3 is TGTGCCGCCACAGGGGTGGAGGCTTTCTTT.